The present T cell receptor beta chain was sequenced within a study of cytomegalovirus exposure and HLA in healthy donors. The CDR3 length is 15 residues. The V gene end was trimmed by 8 bases and the J gene end by 5 bases; junction bases not matched to a gene: 12. The germline V gene has CDR1 MGHRA and CDR2 YSYEKL. This clone came up once. No antigen is known for it. General study points: In an earlier analysis, most TCR beta V segments were productive about 87% or about 30% of the time. Researchers reported in a later analysis that a missense DCLRE1C variant was tied to TCR beta V- and J-gene trimming. When a later analysis was performed, an Asian-associated ancestry cluster reportedly had fewer N-insertions than the roughly 670-donor mean. Most TCR sequences showed up rarely, but some public TCRs showed up in many donors.

PCR employed 60 Vbeta and 13 Jbeta primers. The data were produced by immunoSEQ multiplex PCR, yet TCRdb's version contains in-frame clones alone and is incomplete. The data hold about 130,000 clones, with approximately 80% observed a single time. This receptor was obtained from a girl aged 2-10 years in good health and CMV-seronegative. The rearrangement joins TRBV4-1 to TRBJ2-3; 8 bases agree with TRBD1. The sequencing input was PBMCs. CDR3 protein: CASGGVTGVGDTQYF. The CDR3 DNA reads as TGCGCCAGCGGGGGTGTGACAGGGGTTGGAGATACGCAGTATTTT.